The rows below give T cell receptor beta chains drawn from one sample of a study of beta chain features in type 1 diabetes. The repertoire was sequenced with immunoSEQ multiplex PCR; TCRdb's copy has only in-frame clones and lacks some. The sample has 100,000 to 150,000 clones; around 16% are singletons. The sample was central memory CD4+ T cells from blood. These receptor sequences come from a young man with type 1 diabetes. CDR3s include the opening cysteine and the closing phenylalanine or tryptophan. The D gene is left open where the match is weak. Only part of the rows carry a size: once, few, many, or a class if the clone is expanded.

V	size	D	J	CDR3	DNA
TRBV2	many	.	TRBJ2-1	CASSRGLPDEQFF	TGTGCCAGCAGCCGGGGCCTCCCCGATGAGCAGTTCTTC
TRBV7-9	.	TRBD1	TRBJ1-5	CASSLGQRSNQPQHF	TGTGCCAGCAGCTTGGGACAGCGGAGCAATCAGCCCCAGCATTTT
TRBV9	.	.	TRBJ2-7	CASSVAYRQGEQYF	TGTGCCAGCAGCGTAGCATATCGGCAGGGCGAGCAGTACTTC
TRBV11-2	.	.	TRBJ2-5	CASSWRLSKGHQETQYF	TGTGCCAGCAGCTGGCGCCTTTCTAAGGGGCACCAAGAGACCCAGTACTTC
TRBV29-1	many	.	TRBJ1-2	CSVDTGVGSEGYTF	TGCAGCGTTGATACCGGGGTAGGGTCGGAGGGCTACACCTTC
TRBV9	many	TRBD2	TRBJ2-1	CASSVGAGAYNEQFF	TGTGCCAGCAGCGTAGGAGCGGGGGCTTACAATGAGCAGTTCTTC
TRBV2	.	TRBD1	TRBJ2-7	CASFRDSSYEQYF	TGTGCCAGCTTCCGGGACAGCTCCTACGAGCAGTACTTC
TRBV7-2	.	TRBD2	TRBJ2-1	CASGGGLAGWPSYNEQFF	TGTGCCAGCGGAGGAGGACTAGCGGGATGGCCTTCCTACAATGAGCAGTTCTTC
TRBV27	.	TRBD2	TRBJ2-3	CASSRLAEGTDTQYF	TGTGCCAGCAGCCGACTAGCGGAGGGGACAGATACGCAGTATTTT
TRBV11-3	.	.	TRBJ2-3	CASSLEGGDTQYF	TGTGCCAGCAGCTTAGAAGGAGGGGATACGCAGTATTTT
TRBV30	.	.	TRBJ1-4	CAWSVGASGEKLFF	TGTGCCTGGAGTGTAGGCGCCTCTGGTGAAAAACTGTTTTTT
TRBV10-3	many	.	TRBJ1-1	CAISESGGNTEAFF	TGTGCCATCAGTGAGTCGGGGGGGAACACTGAAGCTTTCTTT
TRBV30	.	.	TRBJ1-5	CAWSFDELQPQHF	TGTGCCTGGAGCTTTGACGAATTACAGCCCCAGCATTTT
TRBV7-2	few	TRBD1	TRBJ2-7	CASSLDRGSYEQYF	TGTGCCAGCAGCTTAGACAGGGGCTCCTACGAGCAGTACTTC
TRBV7-2	many	TRBD2	TRBJ2-1	CASSLGGTSGHNEQFF	TGTGCCAGCAGCTTGGGCGGGACTAGCGGTCACAATGAGCAGTTCTTC
TRBV29-1	.	.	TRBJ2-2	CSVQRNTGELFF	TGCAGCGTGCAGCGGAACACCGGGGAGCTGTTTTTT
TRBV11-3	.	TRBD2	TRBJ2-1	CASTRAKGLAGVIGEQFF	TGTGCCAGCACACGGGCCAAAGGACTAGCGGGAGTCATTGGTGAGCAGTTCTTC
TRBV11-3	few	.	TRBJ2-6	CASSPGTSAGANVLTF	TGTGCCAGCAGCCCCGGGACCTCGGCCGGGGCCAACGTCCTGACTTTC
TRBV29-1	few	.	TRBJ1-5	CSVVDSNQPQHF	TGCAGCGTTGTCGATAGCAATCAGCCCCAGCATTTT
TRBV27	few	TRBD2	TRBJ2-2	CASSLLRGAIGELFF	TGTGCCAGCAGTTTACTGCGGGGGGCGATCGGGGAGCTGTTTTTT
TRBV14	few	.	TRBJ1-1	CASSQNIGRVNTEAFF	TGTGCCAGCAGCCAAAATATCGGCCGAGTGAACACTGAAGCTTTCTTT
TRBV5-4	few	.	TRBJ2-7	CASSADITYEQYF	TGTGCCAGCAGCGCCGACATCACCTACGAGCAGTACTTC
TRBV18	.	TRBD1	TRBJ2-7	CASSPALTGVEQYF	TGTGCCAGCTCACCCGCCTTGACAGGGGTCGAGCAGTACTTC
TRBV18	few	.	TRBJ1-1	CASSPRVIQNTEAFF	TGTGCCAGCTCACCACGGGTCATCCAGAACACTGAAGCTTTCTTT
TRBV4-3	.	.	TRBJ2-1	CASSQHPPRGVDDEQFF	TGCGCCAGCAGCCAACACCCCCCCAGGGGTGTGGACGATGAGCAGTTCTTC
TRBV29-1	.	TRBD1	TRBJ2-1	CSGHRGGNEQFF	TGCAGCGGGCACAGGGGCGGAAATGAGCAGTTCTTC
TRBV14	many	TRBD1	TRBJ2-7	CASSPRDRGNEQYF	TGTGCCAGCAGCCCCCGGGACAGGGGTAACGAGCAGTACTTC
TRBV29-1	.	TRBD1	TRBJ1-1	CSAERQGWNTEAFF	TGCAGCGCTGAAAGACAGGGGTGGAACACTGAAGCTTTCTTT
TRBV30	.	.	TRBJ1-3	CACLKTGSSGNTIYF	TGTGCCTGCCTAAAAACAGGGAGCTCTGGAAACACCATATATTTT
TRBV9	few	.	TRBJ2-7	CASSVETVPVTYEQYF	TGTGCCAGCAGCGTAGAGACGGTCCCTGTTACCTACGAGCAGTACTTC
TRBV28	.	.	TRBJ1-2	CASSHGGRRPGHYGYTF	TGTGCCAGCAGTCATGGGGGGCGACGACCGGGCCACTATGGCTACACCTTC
TRBV28	few	.	TRBJ1-4	CATDGGANEKLFF	TGTGCCACCGACGGAGGGGCTAATGAAAAACTGTTTTTT
TRBV27	.	TRBD1	TRBJ2-3	CASSFGTGPDTQYF	TGTGCCAGCAGTTTCGGGACAGGGCCAGATACGCAGTATTTT
TRBV11-2	.	.	TRBJ2-5	CASSLDIGEETQYF	TGTGCCAGCAGCTTAGATATCGGGGAAGAGACCCAGTACTTC
TRBV5-1	few	.	TRBJ1-5	CASSIGTDVNQPQHF	TGCGCCAGCAGCATCGGGACGGACGTTAATCAGCCCCAGCATTTT
TRBV2	few	.	TRBJ2-5	CASSLYPRGLGETQYF	TGTGCCAGCAGCCTCTACCCCAGGGGCCTTGGAGAGACCCAGTACTTC
TRBV7-6	few	.	TRBJ2-7	CASSLDDGYEQYF	TGTGCCAGCAGCTTGGATGACGGCTACGAGCAGTACTTC
TRBV25-1	few	TRBD1	TRBJ2-3	CASSARTGWGDTQYF	TGTGCCAGCAGTGCCCGGACAGGGTGGGGAGATACGCAGTATTTT
TRBV2	.	TRBD2	TRBJ2-5	CASRRRLADQETQYF	TGTGCCAGCAGGAGAAGACTAGCGGACCAAGAGACCCAGTACTTC
TRBV9	.	TRBD1	TRBJ1-1	CASSVTGGIPTEAFF	TGTGCCAGCAGTGTTACAGGGGGCATTCCCACTGAAGCTTTCTTT
TRBV29-1	.	.	TRBJ1-2	CSVDQGDYGYTF	TGCAGCGTTGATCAGGGCGACTATGGCTACACCTTC
TRBV5-1	few	.	TRBJ2-6	CASSLTLTGANVLTF	TGCGCCAGCAGCTTAACCCTTACTGGGGCCAACGTCCTGACTTTC
TRBV18	few	.	TRBJ2-5	CASSRGHQETQYF	TGTGCCAGCTCACGGGGCCACCAAGAGACCCAGTACTTC
TRBV5-1	few	TRBD1	TRBJ1-2	CASSLTHTGDDGYTF	TGCGCCAGCAGCTTGACCCATACAGGGGACGATGGCTACACCTTC
TRBV18	few	.	TRBJ2-2	CASSLGSSVNTGELFF	TGTGCCAGCTCACTCGGCTCTAGCGTGAACACCGGGGAGCTGTTTTTT
TRBV28	few	TRBD1	TRBJ1-1	CASRLRQGAAFF	TGTGCCAGCAGACTCCGACAGGGGGCAGCTTTCTTT
TRBV5-6	.	.	TRBJ2-7	CASSLRLGEEYF	TGTGCCAGCAGCTTGAGGTTGGGGGAGGAGTACTTC
TRBV7-8	.	.	TRBJ2-7	CASSFGMREYEQYF	TGTGCCAGCAGCTTTGGGATGCGAGAATACGAGCAGTACTTC
TRBV9	.	.	TRBJ2-3	CASRRGENTDTQYF	TGTGCCAGCAGAAGGGGGGAGAACACAGATACGCAGTATTTT
TRBV7-9	few	.	TRBJ1-5	CAWDGGVNSNQPQHF	TGTGCGTGGGATGGAGGGGTAAATAGCAATCAGCCCCAGCATTTT
TRBV19	.	TRBD1	TRBJ2-5	CASSTQGAILETQYF	TGTGCCAGTAGTACCCAGGGGGCAATCTTAGAGACCCAGTACTTC
TRBV2	few	.	TRBJ1-3	CASSESRGPSGNTIYF	TGTGCCAGCAGTGAATCCAGGGGCCCTTCTGGAAACACCATATATTTT
TRBV20-1	.	.	TRBJ1-5	CSGGKNQPQHF	TGCAGTGGAGGTAAAAATCAGCCCCAGCATTTT
TRBV5-6	.	.	TRBJ2-3	CASSPGTITDTQYF	TGTGCCAGCAGCCCCGGGACCATCACAGATACGCAGTATTTT
TRBV10-1	few	.	TRBJ1-1	CASIGEGGTEAFF	TGCGCCAGCATCGGGGAGGGTGGCACTGAAGCTTTCTTT
TRBV7-2	.	.	TRBJ2-2	CASSLGGVSWELFF	TGTGCCAGCAGCTTAGGTGGGGTTTCCTGGGAGCTGTTTTTT
TRBV5-1	few	TRBD1	TRBJ2-1	CASSDPGQGNNEQFF	TGCGCCAGCAGCGACCCGGGACAGGGGAACAATGAGCAGTTCTTC
TRBV15	many	.	TRBJ2-2	CATRQGNTGELFF	TGTGCCACCAGGCAGGGGAACACCGGGGAGCTGTTTTTT